This T cell receptor beta chain was identified in a study of T-cell reconstitution after alpha-beta-depleted transplantation in children. To note about this clonotype: Antigen unknown.

CDR3 size: 14 residues. V was pared by 8 bases and J by 6 bases, with 7 bases of the junction left unmatched. CDR1 and CDR2 from the germline V gene are SGHRS and YFSETQ. The library targeted TCRbeta and was prepared with unique molecular identifiers. TCRdb re-derived calls from the PCR reads in MiXCR, one entry per CDR3 protein. The table shows hundreds of thousands of distinct CDR3 sequences, with around 12% occurring only once. General observations from the study: T-cell numbers and diversity one year post-transplant derived largely from freshly generated T cells. Several hundred expanded graft clones reportedly gave rise to the alpha-beta T cells present about two months after transplant. Day-60 TCRbeta diversity that was high in some patients was derived from surviving recipient T cells and thymic progenitors.

The receptor's source is a girl aged 2 to 9 with congenital amegakaryocytic thrombocytopenia, due to receive a stem cell transplant. Sample: PBMCs, taken before TCRalphabeta/CD19-depleted stem cell transplant. This chain uses TRBV5-1 with TRBJ2-7, with 14 bases matching TRBD2. CDR3 nucleotide sequence: TGCGCCAGTTATCCGGGACTAGCGGGAGTCGAGCAGTACTTC. Encoded protein: CASYPGLAGVEQYF.